This T cell receptor (beta chain) was sequenced during a study of Ad26.COV2.S vaccination and SARS-CoV-2 variants. Study details: Ad26.COV2.S was injected intramuscularly once or twice, 56 days apart.

Findings of the study overall: Total T cell responses were possibly underestimated by TCR breadth and depth analyses.

Some clones are missing from TCRdb's copy, which holds only in-frame ones; the method was immunoSEQ multiplex PCR. The sample lists about 480,000 clones, around nine tenths seen once, with 9.5% to 15% in the top ten. Sample treatment: approximately 18 received Ad26.COV2.S at low or high dose, single or two shots; 5 received placebo; per-sample allocation not given. Repertoires come from day 63 after the first vaccine or placebo injection. Boston supplied an adult donor aged 18-55 years. As its vector, the vaccine had Ad26, which expressed Wuhan-strain SARS-CoV-2 spike. At least ten counts were recorded for this clone. The antigen is unknown. The material was peripheral blood, obtained in a trial of Ad26.COV2.S vaccine versus placebo. This sequence originates from a person aged 18-65 years who received the Ad26.COV2.S COVID-19 vaccine or a placebo.

The CDR3: CAWSRGALNTEAFF. The CDR3 nucleotides read TGTGCCTGGAGTCGGGGGGCGTTGAACACTGAAGCTTTCTTT. This sequence joins TRBV30 and TRBJ1-1; a weak D match, TRBD1 (6 bases). Deletions cut 2 bases from V and 0 bases from J, with 10 bases between. In germline, CDR1 is GTSNPN, CDR2 SVGIG (reference sequence). The CDR3 is 14 amino acids. The full variable domain, in which reference TRBV30 and TRBJ1-1 provide the parts outside the CDR3, is SQTIHQWPATLVQPVGSPLSLECTVEGTSNPNLYWYRQAAGRGLQLLFYSVGIGQISSEVPQNLSASRPQDRQFILSSKKLLLSDSGFYLCAWSRGALNTEAFFGQGTRLTVV.